This is a list of T cell receptor beta chains from one sample in a study of blood T cell repertoires in COVID-19. This table comes from immunoSEQ multiplex PCR, and its TCRdb copy is limited to in-frame clones, with some not included. The table has some 14,000 clones, over 80% seen once. The sample comprised peripheral blood. The receptors were sampled from a human donor in a cohort sampled during active COVID-19. The CDR3 runs from the conserved cysteine through the conserved F or W. D genes are given only for firm matches. Part of the rows lack a size; the others show once, few, many or a class for expanded clones.

J gene | clone size | CDR3 length | V gene | D gene | CDR3 DNA | CDR3 protein
TRBJ2-2 | - | 16 | TRBV24-1 | TRBD1 | TGTGCCACCAGTGATGCCGGGACAGGGGTCGCCGGGGAGCTGTTTTTT | CATSDAGTGVAGELFF
TRBJ1-5 | - | 15 | TRBV28 | TRBD1 | TGTGCCAGCAGTTTCGACAGGGCGTCGGGTCAGCCCCAGCATTTT | CASSFDRASGQPQHF
TRBJ2-1 | - | 16 | TRBV4-1 | TRBD1 | TGCGCCAGCAGCCAGCCTCCGGGACAGGGACACAATGAGCAGTTCTTC | CASSQPPGQGHNEQFF
TRBJ1-1 | few | 12 | TRBV6-6 | - | TGTGCCAGCAGCCCACTGGGACTAGAAGCTTTCTTT | CASSPLGLEAFF
TRBJ1-5 | - | 12 | TRBV12-3/TRBV12-4 | - | TGTGCCAGCAGTTTCGCGGCTCAGCCCCAGCATTTT | CASSFAAQPQHF
TRBJ2-5 | - | 15 | TRBV24-1 | TRBD2 | TGTGCCACCAGTGGGACCGGGACTAGCGTGGAGACCCAGTACTTC | CATSGTGTSVETQYF
TRBJ1-1 | - | 13 | TRBV4-3 | - | TGCGCCAGCAGCCAAGATCAGTTCACTGAAGCTTTCTTT | CASSQDQFTEAFF
TRBJ1-1 | - | 15 | TRBV30 | - | TGTGCCTGGAGTGTCTCTTATACAGGGAAGACTGAAGCTTTCTTT | CAWSVSYTGKTEAFF
TRBJ1-2 | - | 14 | TRBV11-2 | TRBD1 | TGTGCCAGCAGCTCCCTAGACAGGGCGGCTGGCTACACCTTC | CASSSLDRAAGYTF
TRBJ2-5 | - | 14 | TRBV10-3 | - | TGTGCCATCAGTGGGGTTCTAGGAGGAGAGACCCAGTACTTC | CAISGVLGGETQYF
TRBJ1-1 | - | 15 | TRBV18 | - | TGTGCCAGCTCACTTAACAGGGTGTCTGGCACTGAAGCTTTCTTT | CASSLNRVSGTEAFF
TRBJ2-5 | - | 14 | TRBV7-2 | - | TGTGCCAGCAGCTTAACCCGGGACCAAGAGACCCAGTACTTC | CASSLTRDQETQYF
TRBJ1-2 | - | 15 | TRBV6-5 | - | TGTGCCAGCAGAACCCAGGGTGGGCTAAATGATGGCTACACCTTC | CASRTQGGLNDGYTF
TRBJ1-1 | - | 15 | TRBV15 | - | TGTGCCACCAGCAGAGATTGGGGCCGGAACACTGAAGCTTTCTTT | CATSRDWGRNTEAFF
TRBJ1-1 | - | 13 | TRBV6-2/TRBV6-3 | TRBD1 | TGTGCCAGCAGTTCCTCGGGACAGGGGTGGGCTTTCTTT | CASSSSGQGWAFF
TRBJ1-1 | - | 15 | TRBV5-8 | - | TGTGCCAGCAGCTTGGGTTTGACGGGGAACACTGAAGCTTTCTTT | CASSLGLTGNTEAFF
TRBJ2-1 | - | 15 | TRBV6-6 | TRBD2 | TGTGCCAGCAGGGGGAGCGGGAGGTCGGACAATGAGCAGTTCTTC | CASRGSGRSDNEQFF
TRBJ1-6 | - | 14 | TRBV19 | - | TGTGCCAGTAGTATACTACAGATTAATTCACCCCTCCACTTT | CASSILQINSPLHF
TRBJ2-5 | - | 13 | TRBV3-1/TRBV3-2 | - | TGTGCCAGCAGCCAAGGTCGGGGAGAGACCCAGTACTTC | CASSQGRGETQYF
TRBJ1-1 | - | 13 | TRBV3-1/TRBV3-2 | - | TGTGCCAGCAGCTTAAAACGAGGGACTGAAGCTTTCTTT | CASSLKRGTEAFF
TRBJ2-7 | - | 15 | TRBV19 | TRBD1 | TGTGCCAGTAGTATGTCGGGGCAGGGGGCTTACGAGCAGTACTTC | CASSMSGQGAYEQYF
TRBJ1-5 | - | 15 | TRBV7-2 | - | TGTGCCAGCAGCTTAGCGTCACAGAACAATCAGCCCCAGCATTTT | CASSLASQNNQPQHF
TRBJ2-7 | - | 14 | TRBV27 | - | TGTGCCAGCGCCCAGCGGCTTTGGAACTACGAGCAGTACTTC | CASAQRLWNYEQYF
TRBJ2-1 | - | 17 | TRBV6-2/TRBV6-3 | TRBD2 | TGTGCCAGCAGTTACCGGACTAGCGGGAGGGCCGTGAATGAGCAGTTCTTC | CASSYRTSGRAVNEQFF
TRBJ2-7 | - | 12 | TRBV5-1 | TRBD2 | TGCGCCAGCTCGACTAGCGGTTACGAGCAGTACTTC | CASSTSGYEQYF
TRBJ2-7 | - | 14 | TRBV9 | TRBD2 | TGTGCCAGCAGCTCCAGGACTAGCGGCAACGAGCAGTACTTC | CASSSRTSGNEQYF
TRBJ2-7 | - | 16 | TRBV7-8 | - | TGTGCCAGCAGCTTATTTCCCGCGAACAGCTCCTACGAGCAGTACTTC | CASSLFPANSSYEQYF
TRBJ2-7 | - | 14 | TRBV29-1 | TRBD2 | TGCAGCGTTGAACGGCTAGCGGGGCAATACGAGCAGTACTTC | CSVERLAGQYEQYF
TRBJ1-2 | - | 14 | TRBV5-4 | - | TGTGCCAGCAGCTTGGGCAGGGGCCACTATGGCTACACCTTC | CASSLGRGHYGYTF
TRBJ2-3 | - | 15 | TRBV19 | - | TGTGCCAGTAGTATAGGGACACTGAGCACAGATACGCAGTATTTT | CASSIGTLSTDTQYF
TRBJ1-2 | - | 13 | TRBV5-6 | - | TGTGCCAGCACCCCGCAGGGAAACTATGGCTACACCTTC | CASTPQGNYGYTF
TRBJ2-7 | - | 17 | TRBV9 | TRBD2 | TGTGCCAGCAGCGTGAGACCGGGGACTAGCCCTGTGAGGGAGCAGTACTTC | CASSVRPGTSPVREQYF
TRBJ2-7 | - | 17 | TRBV10-2 | TRBD2 | TGCGCCAGCAGTGATAGCTTTGTGGCGGGAGGGCCCAACGAGCAGTACTTC | CASSDSFVAGGPNEQYF
TRBJ2-1 | - | 15 | TRBV7-2 | TRBD2 | TGTGCCAGCAGCTTTGGACTAGCGGGAGTAAATGAGCAGTTCTTC | CASSFGLAGVNEQFF
TRBJ1-5 | - | 14 | TRBV24-1 | - | TGTGCCACCAGTGATTACAGGGCCGATCAGCCCCAGCATTTT | CATSDYRADQPQHF
TRBJ2-3 | - | 14 | TRBV7-2 | TRBD2 | TGTGCCAGCAGCCCGACCGGAGGGACTAATACGCAGTATTTT | CASSPTGGTNTQYF